This TCR beta chain was obtained from a study of PD-1 blockade in classical Hodgkin lymphoma. Each and every patient relapsed after autologous stem cell transplantation, and patients got differing brentuximab vedotin exposure. Germline V gene sequence: CDR1 SGHTA, CDR2 FQGNSA. The ends lost 1 base at V and 5 bases at J; junction bases unmatched: 6. The CDR3 is 15 amino acids. Produced via immunoSEQ multiplex PCR; TCRdb's table is partial and in-frame only. The sample records about 150,000 clones, approximately 72% being singletons. This receptor was identified in a human donor with classical Hodgkin lymphoma. The material sequenced was peripheral blood mononuclear cells (PBMCs), taken before the second cycle of nivolumab. V gene TRBV7-2 combines with J gene TRBJ2-5; 8 bases agree with TRBD1. The CDR3 DNA reads TGTGCCAGCAGCTTAGGCAGGGGGCGCTGGGAGACCCAGTACTTC. This encodes CASSLGRGRWETQYF.